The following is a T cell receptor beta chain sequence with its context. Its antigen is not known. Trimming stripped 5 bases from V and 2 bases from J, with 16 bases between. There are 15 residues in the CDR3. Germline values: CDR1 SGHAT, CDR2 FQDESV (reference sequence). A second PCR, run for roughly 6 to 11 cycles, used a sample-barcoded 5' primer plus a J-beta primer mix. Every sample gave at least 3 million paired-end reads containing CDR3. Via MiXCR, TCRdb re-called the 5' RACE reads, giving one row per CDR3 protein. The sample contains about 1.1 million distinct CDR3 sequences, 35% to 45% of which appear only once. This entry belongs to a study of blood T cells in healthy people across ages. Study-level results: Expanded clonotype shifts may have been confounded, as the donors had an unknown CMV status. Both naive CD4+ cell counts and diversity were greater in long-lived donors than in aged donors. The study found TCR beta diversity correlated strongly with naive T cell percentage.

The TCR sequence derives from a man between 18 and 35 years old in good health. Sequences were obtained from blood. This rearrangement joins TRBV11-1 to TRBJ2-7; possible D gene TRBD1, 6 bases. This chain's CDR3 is CASSKPGQMPYEQYF. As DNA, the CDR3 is TGTGCCAGCAGCAAACCGGGACAAATGCCCTACGAGCAGTACTTC.